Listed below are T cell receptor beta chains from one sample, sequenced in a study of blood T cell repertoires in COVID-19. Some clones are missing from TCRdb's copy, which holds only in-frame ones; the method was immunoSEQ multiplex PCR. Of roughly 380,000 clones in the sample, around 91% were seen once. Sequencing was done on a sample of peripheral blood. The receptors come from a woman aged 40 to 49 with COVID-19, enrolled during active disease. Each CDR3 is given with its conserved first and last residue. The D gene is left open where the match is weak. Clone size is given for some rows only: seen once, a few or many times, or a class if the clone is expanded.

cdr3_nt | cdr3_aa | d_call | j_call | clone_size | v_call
TGCGCCAGCAGCTTGGCCGGCAGGTTAGAGACCCAGTACTTC | CASSLAGRLETQYF | - | TRBJ2-5 | - | TRBV5-1
TGTGCCAGCAGTCAATGGGGGGGCGGTCAGCCCCAGCATTTT | CASSQWGGGQPQHF | - | TRBJ1-5 | - | TRBV6-5
TGTGCCAGCAGCTTAGCGGGGGGCGCGTCTAACACTGAAGCTTTCTTT | CASSLAGGASNTEAFF | - | TRBJ1-1 | - | TRBV11-2
TGTGCCAGCAGTTTCTTCACAGATACGCAGTATTTT | CASSFFTDTQYF | - | TRBJ2-3 | few | TRBV12-3/TRBV12-4
TGTGCCAGCAGTTTCGCGGGGGCTAGTTACAATGAGCAGTTCTTC | CASSFAGASYNEQFF | - | TRBJ2-1 | - | TRBV27
TGTGCCAGCAGCTTAGGCGGACTAGCGGGCAACCAAGAGACCCAGTACTTC | CASSLGGLAGNQETQYF | TRBD2 | TRBJ2-5 | - | TRBV7-9
TGCGCCAGCAGCCAACCGGGACAGGCGTATGGCTACACCTTC | CASSQPGQAYGYTF | TRBD1 | TRBJ1-2 | once | TRBV4-3
TGCGCCAGCAGCGGGGACAGGGGAGATACGCAGTATTTT | CASSGDRGDTQYF | TRBD1 | TRBJ2-3 | - | TRBV5-1
TGTGCCAGCAGTCGTACATACGAGCAGTACTTC | CASSRTYEQYF | - | TRBJ2-7 | - | TRBV2
TGCGCCAGCAGCCAGGGACCGGGACTCGGAAGCACAGATACGCAGTATTTT | CASSQGPGLGSTDTQYF | - | TRBJ2-3 | - | TRBV4-1
TGTGCCAGCAGCTTAGACCCCAGCGGGAGTGAGACCCAGTACTTC | CASSLDPSGSETQYF | TRBD2 | TRBJ2-5 | - | TRBV11-3
TGTGCCAGCAGCATTGGAGTCCAGCCCCAGCATTTT | CASSIGVQPQHF | - | TRBJ1-5 | - | TRBV5-5
TGCAGGGCCGAAGGGGGGGGTGAAGCTTTCTTT | CRAEGGGEAFF | - | TRBJ1-1 | few | TRBV20-1
TGTGCCAGCAGCTTAAGACGCCTAGTCTACACAGATACGCAGTATTTT | CASSLRRLVYTDTQYF | - | TRBJ2-3 | - | TRBV5-6
TGTGCCAACAGTCTTTCCCTCGGGATCCACTCTGGAAACACCATATATTTT | CANSLSLGIHSGNTIYF | - | TRBJ1-3 | - | TRBV28
TGTGCCAGTAGTATAGTTAGCGGGAGGCAAGAGACCCAGTACTTC | CASSIVSGRQETQYF | TRBD2 | TRBJ2-5 | - | TRBV19
TGTGCCAGCAGCTTATCCGGCGGGGGCTCCTACGAGCAGTACTTC | CASSLSGGGSYEQYF | TRBD2 | TRBJ2-7 | - | TRBV7-8
TGTGCCAGCAGCGTGTCCGGGGAGGGCATGAACACTGAAGCTTTCTTT | CASSVSGEGMNTEAFF | - | TRBJ1-1 | - | TRBV9
TGTGCCACCAGCAGAGGACCGAGCCGAGGGCTGTTTTTT | CATSRGPSRGLFF | - | TRBJ2-2 | - | TRBV15
TGTGCCACCACCCCGGGAACTGGAAACACCATATATTTT | CATTPGTGNTIYF | - | TRBJ1-3 | - | TRBV15
TGTGCCAGCAGTTCCCCCTCAGGGGTCTTTGGCACAGATACGCAGTATTTT | CASSSPSGVFGTDTQYF | - | TRBJ2-3 | once | TRBV28
TGCGCCAGCAGCCAAGACCTAGCGGACACCGGGGAGCTGTTTTTT | CASSQDLADTGELFF | TRBD2 | TRBJ2-2 | - | TRBV4-3
TGTGCCACCAGCACCGGGGGACAGGGGGCAACTGAAGCTTTCTTT | CATSTGGQGATEAFF | TRBD1 | TRBJ1-1 | - | TRBV15
TGCAGTGCTCGTGACAGGAACACTGAAGCTTTCTTT | CSARDRNTEAFF | - | TRBJ1-1 | once | TRBV20-1
TGTGCCAGCAGCCACCTTCGCACTAGCGGGACACACTACAATGAGCAGTTCTTC | CASSHLRTSGTHYNEQFF | TRBD2 | TRBJ2-1 | - | TRBV3-1/TRBV3-2
TGTGCCAGCAGCTTAGCTAAAAGCACAGAAAACATTCAGTACTTC | CASSLAKSTENIQYF | - | TRBJ2-4 | - | TRBV11-2
TGTGCCAGCAGTGAAGCGCAGGGACTAGGATTGAAGCAGTACTTC | CASSEAQGLGLKQYF | TRBD2 | TRBJ2-7 | - | TRBV6-1
TGCAGCGTTTTTGGGCGGGGGAAATACCGGGTCGATGAGCAGTTCTTC | CSVFGRGKYRVDEQFF | TRBD2 | TRBJ2-1 | few | TRBV29-1
TGTGCCAGCAGTTACGGGGCTAAAGTTCCCAACACTGAAGCTTTCTTT | CASSYGAKVPNTEAFF | - | TRBJ1-1 | - | TRBV6-2/TRBV6-3
TGTGCCAGCAGCCCCCGGACGGGAGGAAGCACAGATACGCAGTATTTT | CASSPRTGGSTDTQYF | TRBD2 | TRBJ2-3 | once | TRBV9
TGCAGCGTTGCCCTTATCCGGGACACTGAAGCTTTCTTT | CSVALIRDTEAFF | - | TRBJ1-1 | - | TRBV29-1
TGTGCCAGCAGCTTATCCGGGACAGGGAGGAACAATGAGCAGTTCTTC | CASSLSGTGRNNEQFF | TRBD1 | TRBJ2-1 | - | TRBV7-6
TGCGCCAGCAGCTGGACGGGACAGTCTTTCTATGGCTACACCTTC | CASSWTGQSFYGYTF | TRBD1 | TRBJ1-2 | - | TRBV5-1
TGTGCCAGCAGCGTAGTTCCTAGCAACTATGAGCAGTTCTTC | CASSVVPSNYEQFF | - | TRBJ2-1 | - | TRBV9
TGCGCCAGCAGCCAAGATCTGGGGCTCCGGGACAGGGGTAATTATGGCTACACCTTC | CASSQDLGLRDRGNYGYTF | TRBD1 | TRBJ1-2 | - | TRBV4-1
TGTGCCAGCAGCTCAGGTAGCCAGGGGGCCTTGAAGTCCTACGAGCAGTACTTC | CASSSGSQGALKSYEQYF | TRBD1 | TRBJ2-7 | - | TRBV7-9
TGTGCCAGTAGTATCTCCAGGGTCAATGAGCAGTTCTTC | CASSISRVNEQFF | - | TRBJ2-1 | once | TRBV19
TGTGCCAGCAGTTTTGGACTAGCAAGGGTCCCGTACTTC | CASSFGLARVPYF | TRBD2 | TRBJ2-7 | - | TRBV27
TGTGCCAGCAGGGGAGGCAATGAGCAGTTCTTC | CASRGGNEQFF | - | TRBJ2-1 | few | TRBV7-2
TGTGCCAGCAGCTTAGCGTTGGCAGGCTACTATGGCTACACCTTC | CASSLALAGYYGYTF | - | TRBJ1-2 | once | TRBV7-9
TGTGCCAGCAGTTCCCTACTCGATAGCATATTAGCCAAAAACATTCAGTACTTC | CASSSLLDSILAKNIQYF | - | TRBJ2-4 | once | TRBV28
TGTGCCAGCAGTAGGGGTCGGTCGGGCGAGCAGTACTTC | CASSRGRSGEQYF | - | TRBJ2-7 | few | TRBV12-3/TRBV12-4
TGTGCCAGTAGCCGCTTTGGCCCCCAACAGGGGCGCTATGGCTACACCTTC | CASSRFGPQQGRYGYTF | TRBD1 | TRBJ1-2 | - | TRBV19
TGTGCCAGCAGCGACCGTCAGACAGGAAACTATGGCTACACCTTC | CASSDRQTGNYGYTF | - | TRBJ1-2 | - | TRBV2
TGTGCCAGCAGGATAGCGGCCACCTACAATGAGCAGTTCTTC | CASRIAATYNEQFF | - | TRBJ2-1 | - | TRBV5-4
TGTGCCACCAGTGATTTGCAAGGGCTAGGGGGACCCGGGGAGCTGTTTTTT | CATSDLQGLGGPGELFF | - | TRBJ2-2 | - | TRBV24-1
TGTGCCAGCAGCCGGACACCGAACACTGAAGCTTTCTTT | CASSRTPNTEAFF | - | TRBJ1-1 | - | TRBV7-3
TGTGCCAGCAGCTTCCCCTCCATCCCGACTAGCGGGAGGACCGGGGAGCTGTTTTTT | CASSFPSIPTSGRTGELFF | TRBD2 | TRBJ2-2 | - | TRBV7-9
TGTGCCAGCAGCCCGACAGGGGTTGATGAAGCTTTCTTT | CASSPTGVDEAFF | TRBD1 | TRBJ1-1 | - | TRBV7-2
TGTGCCAGCAGCCAATCGCAGGGGGCGCGAAGCAATCAGCCCCAGCATTTT | CASSQSQGARSNQPQHF | TRBD1 | TRBJ1-5 | - | TRBV3-1/TRBV3-2
TGTGCCAGCAGTAACTGGGCCCATCAGCCCCAGCATTTT | CASSNWAHQPQHF | - | TRBJ1-5 | - | TRBV2
TGTGCCAGCAGCTTAGTGGGGACAGGGAACAATCAGCCCCAGCATTTT | CASSLVGTGNNQPQHF | TRBD1 | TRBJ1-5 | - | TRBV7-2
TGTGCCAGCAGCTTAAGGACAGGGAGGAGTTCTGAAGCTTTCTTT | CASSLRTGRSSEAFF | TRBD1 | TRBJ1-1 | few | TRBV5-6